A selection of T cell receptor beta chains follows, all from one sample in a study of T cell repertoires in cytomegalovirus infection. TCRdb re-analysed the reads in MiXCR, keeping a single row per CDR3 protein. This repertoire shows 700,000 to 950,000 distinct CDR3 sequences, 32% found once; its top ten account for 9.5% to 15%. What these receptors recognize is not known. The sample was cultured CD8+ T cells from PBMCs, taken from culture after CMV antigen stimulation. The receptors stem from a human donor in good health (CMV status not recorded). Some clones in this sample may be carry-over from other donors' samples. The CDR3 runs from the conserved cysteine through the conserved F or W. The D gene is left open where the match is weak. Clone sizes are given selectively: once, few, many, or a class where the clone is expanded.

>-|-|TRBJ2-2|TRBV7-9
CASSSPFEPGELFF
TGTGCCAGCAGCTCTCCCTTCGAGCCCGGGGAGCTGTTTTTT
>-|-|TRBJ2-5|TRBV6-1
CASQRGQETQYF
TGTGCCAGTCAAAGGGGTCAAGAGACCCAGTACTTC
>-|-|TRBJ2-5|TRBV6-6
CASSYWPEQETQYF
TGTGCCAGCAGTTACTGGCCCGAGCAAGAGACCCAGTACTTC
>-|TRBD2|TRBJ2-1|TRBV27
CASHPSGGYNEQFF
TGTGCCAGCCACCCTAGCGGGGGGTACAATGAGCAGTTCTTC
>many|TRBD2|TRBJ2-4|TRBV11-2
CASSLRSGGALAKNIQYF
TGTGCCAGCAGCTTGCGAAGCGGGGGGGCCTTAGCCAAAAACATTCAGTACTTC
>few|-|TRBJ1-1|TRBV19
CASDTEAFF
TGTGCCAGTGACACTGAAGCTTTCTTT
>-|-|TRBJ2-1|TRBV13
CASSTPGTDYNEQFF
TGTGCCAGCAGCACACCCGGGACGGACTACAATGAGCAGTTCTTC
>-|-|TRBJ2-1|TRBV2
CASSEVLAAYNEQFF
TGTGCCAGCAGTGAAGTACTAGCCGCCTACAATGAGCAGTTCTTC
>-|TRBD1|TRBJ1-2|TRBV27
CASSLSTFRDRGLYGYTF
TGTGCCAGCAGTTTATCGACCTTTCGAGACAGGGGCCTCTATGGCTACACCTTC
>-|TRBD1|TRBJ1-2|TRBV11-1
CASSLGQGAAYGDYTF
TGTGCCAGCAGCTTAGGTCAGGGGGCCGCCTACGGTGACTACACCTTC
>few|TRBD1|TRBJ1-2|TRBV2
CASSSGTVAVYGYTF
TGTGCCAGCAGTTCCGGGACAGTCGCTGTGTATGGCTACACCTTC
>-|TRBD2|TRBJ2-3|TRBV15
CATSRDGTIASTDTQYF
TGTGCCACCAGCAGAGACGGGACTATCGCTAGCACAGATACGCAGTATTTT
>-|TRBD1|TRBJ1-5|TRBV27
CASSWGQGSSQPQHF
TGTGCCAGCAGTTGGGGACAGGGTAGCAGTCAGCCCCAGCATTTT
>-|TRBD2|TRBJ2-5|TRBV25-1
CASSESGLAGGPYQETQYF
TGTGCCAGCAGTGAATCTGGACTAGCGGGGGGGCCGTACCAAGAGACCCAGTACTTC
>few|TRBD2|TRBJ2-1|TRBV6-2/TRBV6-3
CASSYRTVAGKRINEQFF
TGTGCCAGCAGTTACCGGACTGTAGCGGGGAAGCGGATCAATGAGCAGTTCTTC
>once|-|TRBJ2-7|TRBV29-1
CSVELRDGNYEQYF
TGCAGCGTTGAGTTACGAGACGGAAACTACGAGCAGTACTTC
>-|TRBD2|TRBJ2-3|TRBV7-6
CASSPALVRGGTDTQYF
TGTGCCAGCAGCCCCGCCTTAGTGCGGGGGGGAACAGATACGCAGTATTTT
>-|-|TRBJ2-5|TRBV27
CASSLSILETQYF
TGTGCCAGCAGTTTATCGATTTTAGAGACCCAGTACTTC
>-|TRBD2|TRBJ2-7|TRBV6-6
CASSYSSLAGDSSYEQYF
TGTGCCAGCAGTTACTCCTCCCTAGCGGGGGACAGCTCCTACGAGCAGTACTTC
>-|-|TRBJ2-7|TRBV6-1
CASSQDRTEQYF
TGTGCCAGCAGTCAAGACAGGACCGAGCAGTACTTC
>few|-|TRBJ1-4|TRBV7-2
CASSSGFRGNEKLFF
TGTGCCAGCAGCTCAGGGTTCCGGGGTAATGAAAAACTGTTTTTT
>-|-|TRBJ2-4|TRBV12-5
CASGLTAGIDIQYF
TGTGCTAGTGGTTTGACGGCTGGAATTGACATTCAGTACTTC
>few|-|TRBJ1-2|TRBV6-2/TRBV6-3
CASGYDRKINYGYTF
TGTGCCAGCGGCTACGACAGAAAGATTAACTATGGCTACACCTTC
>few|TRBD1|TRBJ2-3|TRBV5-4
CASSLGGQGLLDTQYF
TGTGCCAGCAGCTTGGGGGGACAGGGCCTACTGGATACGCAGTATTTT
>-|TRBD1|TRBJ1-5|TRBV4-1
CASSPYDRDRGQNQPQHF
TGCGCCAGCAGCCCCTACGACCGGGACAGGGGACAGAATCAGCCCCAGCATTTT
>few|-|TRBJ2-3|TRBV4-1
CASSQVLKRGTDTQYF
TGCGCCAGCAGCCAAGTGCTGAAGAGAGGCACAGATACGCAGTATTTT
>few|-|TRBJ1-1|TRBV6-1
CASSEEYMGGNTEAFF
TGTGCCAGCAGTGAAGAGTATATGGGGGGGAACACTGAAGCTTTCTTT
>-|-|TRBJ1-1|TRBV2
CASPGRGGAFF
TGTGCCAGCCCAGGACGTGGCGGGGCTTTCTTT
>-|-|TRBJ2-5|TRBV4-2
CASRPEGLDQETQYF
TGTGCCAGCAGGCCCGAGGGGCTAGACCAAGAGACCCAGTACTTC
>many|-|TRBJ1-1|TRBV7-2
CASSLDGQMNTEAFF
TGTGCCAGCAGCTTAGATGGGCAGATGAACACTGAAGCTTTCTTT
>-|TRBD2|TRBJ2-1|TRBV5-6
CASSPTSGVSYNEQFF
TGTGCCAGCAGCCCAACTAGCGGGGTCTCCTACAATGAGCAGTTCTTC
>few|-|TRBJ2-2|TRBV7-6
CASSLAEENTGELFF
TGTGCCAGCAGCTTAGCTGAGGAGAACACCGGGGAGCTGTTTTTT
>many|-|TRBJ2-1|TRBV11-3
CASSLDRSPYNEQFF
TGTGCCAGCAGCTTGGACAGAAGTCCCTACAATGAGCAGTTCTTC
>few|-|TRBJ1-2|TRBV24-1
CATSADLGDGYTF
TGTGCCACCAGTGCCGACCTAGGGGATGGCTACACCTTC
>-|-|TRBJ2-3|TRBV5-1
CASSWNPGVFTDTQYF
TGCGCCAGCAGCTGGAACCCAGGAGTTTTCACAGATACGCAGTATTTT
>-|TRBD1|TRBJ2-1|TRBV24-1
CATSDPGQGAAPGPYNEQFF
TGTGCCACCAGTGATCCGGGACAGGGGGCTGCCCCGGGCCCTTACAATGAGCAGTTCTTC
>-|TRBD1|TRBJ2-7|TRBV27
CASSTGQGVVEQYF
TGTGCCAGCAGTACGGGACAGGGGGTGGTAGAGCAGTACTTC
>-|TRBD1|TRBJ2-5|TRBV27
CASSWGQGTETQYF
TGTGCCAGCAGTTGGGGACAGGGGACAGAGACCCAGTACTTC
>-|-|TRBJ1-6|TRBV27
CASSFIGTQYSPLHF
TGTGCCAGCAGTTTTATAGGGACACAATATTCACCCCTCCACTTT
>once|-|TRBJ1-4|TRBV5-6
CASILHGSAEKLFF
TGTGCCAGCATACTCCATGGATCTGCGGAAAAACTGTTTTTT
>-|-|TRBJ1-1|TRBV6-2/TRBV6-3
CASSYAGLNTEAFF
TGTGCCAGCAGTTACGCGGGGTTGAACACTGAAGCTTTCTTT
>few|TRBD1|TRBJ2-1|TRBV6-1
CASSEKVRGTGPNNEQFF
TGTGCCAGCAGTGAAAAAGTCCGCGGGACAGGGCCAAACAATGAGCAGTTCTTC
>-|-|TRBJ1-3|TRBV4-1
CASSLPSYTIYF
TGCGCCAGCAGCCTACCGTCATACACCATATATTTT
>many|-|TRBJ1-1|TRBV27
CASSLVVNTEAFF
TGTGCCAGCAGCTTAGTGGTGAACACTGAAGCTTTCTTT
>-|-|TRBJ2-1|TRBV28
CATEGDNDSSYNEQFF
TGTGCCACCGAGGGGGACAATGACAGCTCCTACAATGAGCAGTTCTTC
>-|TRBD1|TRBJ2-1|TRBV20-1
CSARERGQWVKFF
TGCAGTGCTAGAGAAAGGGGACAGTGGGTTAAGTTCTTC
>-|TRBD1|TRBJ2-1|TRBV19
CASSRHDLQTGYNEQFF
TGTGCCAGTAGTCGCCATGACCTCCAGACAGGGTACAATGAGCAGTTCTTC
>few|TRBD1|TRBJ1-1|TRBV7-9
CASSPRQGWTEAFF
TGTGCCAGCAGCCCACGACAGGGCTGGACTGAAGCTTTCTTT
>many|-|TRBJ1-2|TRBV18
CASSPPTESYGYTF
TGTGCCAGCTCACCGCCGACCGAATCCTATGGCTACACCTTC
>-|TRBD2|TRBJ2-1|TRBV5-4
CASSSGLAGAANEQFF
TGTGCCAGCAGCTCTGGACTAGCGGGGGCGGCAAATGAGCAGTTCTTC
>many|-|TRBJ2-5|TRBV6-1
CAATGLETQYF
TGTGCCGCCACAGGGTTGGAGACCCAGTACTTC